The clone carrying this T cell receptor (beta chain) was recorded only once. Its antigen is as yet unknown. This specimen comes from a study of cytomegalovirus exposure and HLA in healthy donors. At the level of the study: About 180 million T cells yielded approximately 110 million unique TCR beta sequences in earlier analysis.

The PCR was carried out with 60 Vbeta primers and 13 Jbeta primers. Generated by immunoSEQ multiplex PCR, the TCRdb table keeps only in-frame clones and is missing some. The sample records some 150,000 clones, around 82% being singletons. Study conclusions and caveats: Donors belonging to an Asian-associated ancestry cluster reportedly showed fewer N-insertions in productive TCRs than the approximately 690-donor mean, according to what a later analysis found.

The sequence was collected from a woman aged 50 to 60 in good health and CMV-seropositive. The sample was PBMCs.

The CDR3 reads CASSVGTYNEQFF. The CDR3 coding sequence is TGTGCCAGCAGCGTAGGGACATACAATGAGCAGTTCTTC. J is TRBJ2-1 and V is TRBV9; TRBD1 might be the D (5 bases). Germline-derived CDR1 and CDR2 are SGDLS and YYNGEE. V was cut by 0 bases and J by 4 bases, with 5 bases left in between. CDR3 length: 13 residues.